The source of this T cell receptor beta chain is a study of shared clonotypes between healthy human individuals. Germline CDR1 reads SGHRS; CDR2 reads YFSETQ. V lost 6 bases to trimming and J lost 7 bases; unmatched junction nucleotides: 9. This CDR3 comprises 13 residues. This clone has just one count. Using immunoSEQ multiplex PCR, the repertoire was profiled, and TCRdb retains in-frame clones only, with some absent. Here the sample spans about 2.4 million clones, over 85% being singletons. The sequence came from a man younger than 35 in good health. Some clones in this sample may be carry-over from other donors' samples. Source material: naive CD4+ T cells from PBMCs. This sample's subset: CD45RA+ positively selected. The rearrangement uses TRBV5-1 and TRBJ2-7, with 8 bases fitting TRBD2. CDR3 region: CASTPELAGEQYF. CDR3 DNA: TGCGCCAGCACCCCGGAGCTAGCGGGTGAGCAGTACTTC.